What follows are 21 T cell receptor beta chains derived from one specimen sequenced in a study of Ad26.COV2.S vaccination and SARS-CoV-2 variants. TCRdb's copy holds only in-frame clones and misses some; the assay was immunoSEQ multiplex PCR. The data hold roughly 390,000 clones, with more than 85% observed a single time. Documented treatment: roughly 19 received Ad26.COV2.S at low or high dose, single or two shots; about 5 received placebo; per-sample allocation not given. The investigators took samples on day 63 after the first vaccine or placebo injection. The input for sequencing was peripheral blood, taken in a trial of Ad26.COV2.S vaccine versus placebo. The source of these receptors is a person between 18 and 65 years old who received the Ad26.COV2.S COVID-19 vaccine or a placebo.

This clone came up a few times. The chain couples TRBV7-9 to TRBJ1-6; tentatively, D is TRBD1 (5 bases). The CDR3 spans 16 residues. Germline lookup yields CDR1 SEHNR and CDR2 FQNEAQ (reference sequence). V dropped 4 bases and J dropped 7 bases, with 17 bases sitting between them. The CDR3 reads CASSSLVTGLNSPLHF. DNA of the CDR3: TGTGCCAGCAGCTCTCTGGTAACAGGACTCAATTCACCCCTCCACTTT.

The chain links TRBV11-3 to TRBJ1-1, with no clear D. CDR1 is SGHNT, CDR2 YENEEA, per germline. The CDR3 has 15 residues. V dropped 1 base and J dropped 1 base, with 10 bases sitting between them. CDR3 residues: CASSLGPGPNTEAFF. The CDR3 DNA sequence: TGTGCCAGCAGCTTAGGTCCAGGACCGAACACTGAAGCTTTCTTT.

The chain carries TRBV27 and TRBJ1-4; no firm D call. The CDR3 covers 13 residues. In germline, CDR1 is MNHEY, CDR2 SMNVEV (reference sequence). V lost 6 bases and J 3 bases, leaving 8 bases between the germline ends. DNA for the CDR3: TGTGCCAGCAGACAGCTTGCTAATGAAAAACTGTTTTTT. Protein sequence: CASRQLANEKLFF.

This clone was recorded only once. V and J are TRBV18 and TRBJ2-7, with TRBD1 matching 8 bases. Germline trimming cut 5 bases from V and 3 bases from J; bases unmatched to any gene: 12. The CDR3 extends over 16 amino acids. Germline-derived CDR1 and CDR2 are KGHSH and LQKENI. CDR3 region: CASSSKDRGPYYEQYF. CDR3 sequence (DNA): TGTGCCAGCTCATCCAAAGACAGGGGACCCTACTACGAGCAGTACTTC.

The chain is built from TRBV30 and TRBJ2-7; the D is unclear. The CDR3 extends over 14 amino acids. The V gene's germline CDR1 is GTSNPN and CDR2 SVGIG (reference sequence). Trimming took off 0 bases at V and 2 bases at J, with 11 bases between the two ends. CDR3: CAWSVGLGPYEQYF. As DNA, the CDR3 is TGTGCCTGGAGTGTGGGCTTAGGGCCCTACGAGCAGTACTTC.

The chain employs TRBV5-1 and TRBJ2-5; 10 positions match TRBD2. Germline V gene sequence: CDR1 SGHRS, CDR2 YFSETQ. The CDR3 length is 14 residues. Trimming took 5 bases from V and 2 from J; bases not matched to a gene: 3. The CDR3 DNA reads TGCGCCAGCAGATATAGCGGGGGGCAAGAGACCCAGTACTTC. Its translation is CASRYSGGQETQYF.

This clone has a single count. V and J are TRBV4-1 and TRBJ1-6; TRBD1 aligns across 7 bases. The CDR3 is made up of 14 amino acids. V lost 0 bases, J lost 10 bases, and 3 bases stayed unmatched. From germline, CDR1 is MGHRA and CDR2 YSYEKL. In DNA form, the CDR3 reads TGCGCCAGCAGCCAAGATGAGGGGGCCTCACCCCTCCACTTT. Its protein is CASSQDEGASPLHF.

The chain is built from TRBV6-6 and TRBJ1-2; 9 positions match TRBD1. V shed 4 bases, J shed 5 bases, and the junction held 2 bases outside the gene matches. The CDR3 is made up of 13 amino acids. Germline V gene sequence: CDR1 MNHNY, CDR2 SVGAGI (reference sequence). The CDR3 spells CASSWGTGYGYTF. The CDR3 DNA sequence: TGTGCCAGCAGTTGGGGGACAGGGTATGGCTACACCTTC.

V usage is TRBV6-5 and J usage is TRBJ2-1; tentatively, D is TRBD1 or TRBD2 (5 bases each). Germline assignment: CDR1 MNHEY and CDR2 SVGAGI. The V end was cut by 6 bases, the J end by 8 bases, with 14 bases between. The CDR3 spans 13 residues. CDR3 DNA: TGTGCCAGCAGGAGGGGAACGGCCCATGAGCAGTTCTTC. Translation gives CASRRGTAHEQFF.

The chain has TRBV12-2 and TRBJ2-4. TRBV12-2 is designated a pseudogene. CDR3 size: 11 residues. The CDR3 nucleotides are TGTGCAAGTCGCTCCCCCGAAGGGCGAAGCTTC. Translating gives CASRSPEGRSF.

This clone has more than one count but fewer than ten. The rearrangement uses TRBV19 and TRBJ1-4; perhaps TRBD1 as D (5 bases). The CDR3 has 18 residues. The V end lost 3 bases, the J end lost 0 bases, and 17 bases lay between the germline ends. Germline values: CDR1 LNHDA, CDR2 SQIVND (reference sequence). The CDR3 DNA sequence: TGTGCCAGTAGTATTTCTGCGGGACGCCGTGCAACTAATGAAAAACTGTTTTTT. Translation gives CASSISAGRRATNEKLFF.

The J gene is TRBJ1-1, the V gene TRBV2; the D is unclear. Trimming removed 4 bases at V and 1 base at J, with 13 bases between. Germline V gene data show CDR1 as SNHLY and CDR2 as FYNNEI. This CDR3 comprises 15 residues. CDR3 region: CASSGPRLPNTEAFF. For the CDR3, the DNA is TGTGCCAGCAGTGGTCCCAGGCTCCCGAACACTGAAGCTTTCTTT.

J is TRBJ2-1 and V is TRBV20-1; 12 nucleotides align to TRBD2. The CDR3 has 17 residues. CDR1 is DFQATT and CDR2 is SNEGSKA in the germline V gene (reference sequence). V lost 3 bases to trimming and J lost 7 bases; unmatched junction nucleotides: 13. The CDR3 DNA sequence: TGCAGTGCTAGTCGCGCTAGCGGGGGGGCCCGTAAAAATGAGCAGTTCTTC. This encodes CSASRASGGARKNEQFF.

The gene calls are TRBV6-2 or TRBV6-3 and TRBJ2-3; 9 bases are a match to TRBD2. CDR1 is MNHEY, CDR2 SVGEGT, per germline. V was clipped by 4 bases and J by 6 bases; unmatched bases: 14. The CDR3 is made up of 17 amino acids. The CDR3 sequence: CASSSEPLRGGGDTQYF. CDR3 sequence (DNA): TGTGCCAGCAGTTCCGAACCCCTGCGGGGGGGCGGGGATACGCAGTATTTT.

The chain employs TRBV2 and TRBJ1-1; D gene uncertain. The V end lost 7 bases, the J end lost 9 bases, and 21 bases lay between the germline ends. The CDR3 spans 14 residues. Germline V gene lookup returns CDR1 SNHLY and CDR2 FYNNEI. CDR3 sequence reads: CASTLRLLFRKAFF. The CDR3 DNA reads TGTGCCAGCACCCTGCGGCTCCTTTTCAGGAAAGCTTTCTTT.

The chain joins TRBV7-2 to TRBJ2-1, with 11 bases lining up with TRBD2. The CDR3 covers 15 residues. The V gene end was trimmed by 0 bases and the J gene end by 10 bases; junction bases not matched to a gene: 5. Germline CDR1 is SGHTA and CDR2 is FQGNSA. The CDR3 region is CASSLATSGVREQFF. CDR3 nucleotides: TGTGCCAGCAGCTTAGCGACTAGCGGGGTCAGGGAGCAGTTCTTC.

The chain combines TRBV5-1 with TRBJ1-1, with 9 bases fitting TRBD1. V shed 4 bases, J shed 5 bases, and the junction held 9 bases outside the gene matches. CDR3 size: 15 residues. Germline CDR1 is SGHRS and CDR2 is YFSETQ. The CDR3 spells CASSPDRGTVTEAFF. The CDR3 DNA reads TGCGCCAGCAGCCCGGACAGGGGAACGGTGACTGAAGCTTTCTTT.

The chain links TRBV5-4 to TRBJ2-1; no firm D call. The CDR3 length is 14 residues. The V gene's germline CDR1 is SGHNT and CDR2 YYREEE (reference sequence). Trimming stripped 2 bases from V and 9 bases from J, with 15 bases between. The CDR3 loop is CASSLNTAPSEQFF. CDR3 coding DNA: TGTGCCAGCAGCTTAAACACGGCCCCTAGTGAGCAGTTCTTC.

The chain combines TRBV6-5 with TRBJ1-5; D unresolved. This CDR3 is built from 14 residues. Germline CDR1 reads MNHEY; CDR2 reads SVGAGI. V lost 3 bases to trimming and J lost 0 bases, with 6 bases between them. The CDR3: CASSYSYSNQPQHF. DNA for the CDR3: TGTGCCAGCAGTTATAGTTATAGCAATCAGCCCCAGCATTTT.

The chain carries TRBV9 and TRBJ1-1, with a possible D match to TRBD1 (5 bases). This CDR3 has 16 residues. With 4 bases removed from V and 4 bases from J, the gap between germline ends came to 20 bases. The germline V gene has CDR1 SGDLS and CDR2 YYNGEE. CDR3 residues: CASSPQGRITGTEAFF. The CDR3 bases are TGTGCCAGCAGCCCCCAGGGCCGAATAACGGGCACTGAAGCTTTCTTT.

This chain uses TRBV27 with TRBJ2-7; 8 bases align to TRBD1. The germline CDR1 and CDR2 sequences are MNHEY and SMNVEV (reference sequence). V gave up 3 bases and J gave up 4 bases; unmatched junction bases: 5. CDR3 length: 14 residues. CDR3 loop: CASSFLGQGYEQYF. DNA for the CDR3: TGTGCCAGCAGTTTCCTCGGACAGGGTTACGAGCAGTACTTC.